This T cell receptor (beta chain) was captured in a study of blood T cell repertoires in COVID-19. The data were produced by immunoSEQ multiplex PCR, yet TCRdb's version contains in-frame clones alone and is incomplete. This repertoire shows 250,000 to 350,000 clones, around 84% found once; its top ten account for about 2.7%. Recovered status applied to Cohort 3 donors who had two consecutive negative PCRs. It also applied to those with clearance or with symptom resolution. The ends were cut back, 6 bases at V and 3 bases at J, with 11 bases in the middle. The CDR3 runs 14 residues. Germline CDR1 is MNHEY and CDR2 is SVGAGI.

The J gene is TRBJ1-4, the V gene TRBV6-5, with D tentatively TRBD1 (6 bases). The sample consisted of PBMCs or T cells enriched from blood (not recorded which). The TCR comes from a woman aged 50 to 60 who had recovered from COVID-19. The DNA of the CDR3 is TGTGCCAGCAGGCTTGGGGGCTCTAATGAAAAACTGTTTTTT. The encoded protein is CASRLGGSNEKLFF.